A single T cell receptor beta chain is shown here with its context. What it binds is not known. This sample was taken from a study of PD-1 blockade in classical Hodgkin lymphoma. All patients relapsed after autologous stem cell transplantation, and brentuximab vedotin exposure varied. Broader study findings: A significant rise in TCR diversity was seen by C4D1 for CD4+ cells but not for CD8+ cells.

Only in-frame clones appear in the TCRdb table, and some are missing; sequencing was by immunoSEQ multiplex PCR. The table lists about 41,000 clones, 65% to 80% of them singletons, with 20% to 25% in the top ten. The material sequenced was peripheral blood mononuclear cells (PBMCs), taken at baseline. The TCR originated in a human donor with classical Hodgkin lymphoma.

The chain's CDR3 is CATQGGYGYTF. The CDR3 coding sequence is TGTGCCACCCAGGGAGGTTATGGCTACACCTTC. This chain connects TRBV7-9 to TRBJ1-2; the D gene is possibly TRBD1 (5 bases). The V gene lost 10 bases and the J gene lost 5 bases, with 11 bases spanning the gap. The germline V gene encodes CDR1 SEHNR and CDR2 FQNEAQ (reference sequence). The CDR3 covers 11 residues.